Listed here are 25 T cell receptor beta chains from one sample, sequenced in a study of blood T cell repertoires in COVID-19. TCRdb's table, derived via immunoSEQ multiplex PCR, lists solely in-frame clones and lacks some. The sample carries some 56,000 clones, 89% recorded once. Material for sequencing was peripheral blood. The receptors derive from a woman aged 55-70 years with COVID-19, enrolled during active disease.

The CDR3 DNA reads TGTGCCATCAGCCCAACAGGGAATAGCAATCAGCCCCAGCATTTT. Its protein product is CAISPTGNSNQPQHF. V usage is TRBV10-3 and J usage is TRBJ1-5, with D possibly TRBD1 on 6 matching bases. Germline V gene sequence: CDR1 ENHRY, CDR2 SYGVKD. With 6 bases removed from V and 0 bases from J, the gap between germline ends came to 12 bases. CDR3 size: 15 residues.

V and J are TRBV6-6 and TRBJ1-1; 7 bases are a match to TRBD1. The CDR3 sequence is 15 residues long. Germline assignment: CDR1 MNHNY and CDR2 SVGAGI (reference sequence). V dropped 5 bases and J dropped 1; count of bases not matched to a gene: 7. CDR3 sequence reads: CASSPQQGPNTEAFF. DNA for the CDR3: TGTGCCAGCAGTCCGCAACAGGGGCCGAACACTGAAGCTTTCTTT.

The chain couples TRBV6-5 to TRBJ1-4, with 10 bases lining up with TRBD1. Looked up from germline, CDR1 is MNHEY and CDR2 is SVGAGI. This CDR3 spans 12 amino acids. V trimming: 10 bases; J trimming: 8 bases; junction bases outside the gene matches: 4. DNA of the CDR3: TGTGCCATCGACAGGGGGCTAGAAAAACTGTTTTTT. Its translation is CAIDRGLEKLFF.

The genes are TRBV7-9 and TRBJ2-3; D ambiguous. Trimming stripped 4 bases from V and 6 bases from J, with 8 bases between. Germline CDR1 and CDR2: SEHNR and FQNEAQ (reference sequence). CDR3 length: 12 amino acids. CDR3 nucleotides: TGTGCCAGCAGCTCCCAGTTGGATACGCAGTATTTT. The encoded protein is CASSSQLDTQYF.

This rearrangement joins TRBV5-1 to TRBJ2-3; possibly TRBD2 for D (5 bases). This CDR3 has 14 amino acids. Trimming shortened V by 4 bases and J by 4 bases, and 13 bases separated the two germline ends. Germline CDR1 is SGHRS and CDR2 is YFSETQ. The CDR3 spells CASSAGRSADTQYF. The DNA of the CDR3 is TGCGCCAGCAGCGCTGGGCGTAGCGCAGATACGCAGTATTTT.

This clone was observed once. The rearrangement joins TRBV7-9 to TRBJ2-7; 9 bases line up with TRBD2. The V and J ends lost 4 bases and 6 bases, in that order; junction bases with no gene match: 10. This CDR3 spans 15 amino acids. The germline V gene has CDR1 SEHNR and CDR2 FQNEAQ (reference sequence). CDR3 sequence (DNA): TGTGCCAGCAGCTCGCCCAACGCGGGGGGGCCCGAGCAGTACTTC. The encoded protein is CASSSPNAGGPEQYF.

The chain carries TRBV5-4 and TRBJ1-1; weak D call: TRBD1 (5 bases). Germline V lookup: CDR1 SGHNT, CDR2 YYREEE (reference sequence). This CDR3 is 14 amino acids long. V gave up 5 bases and J gave up 3 bases, with 14 bases separating them. The CDR3 here is CASSTGAGHTEAFF. The CDR3 DNA reads TGTGCCAGCAGTACAGGAGCGGGGCACACTGAAGCTTTCTTT.

The rearrangement uses TRBV18 and TRBJ2-3, with 8 nucleotides matching TRBD2. Losses at the gene ends were 3 bases for V and 1 base for J; bases not matched to a gene: 3. There are 15 residues in the CDR3. CDR1 is KGHSH, CDR2 LQKENI, per germline. In DNA form, the CDR3 reads TGTGCCAGCTCACCGGGACTAGGTCGCACAGATACGCAGTATTTT. Protein product: CASSPGLGRTDTQYF.

The chain uses TRBV10-3 and TRBJ1-4; 8 positions match TRBD1. The CDR3 has 15 amino acids. CDR1 and CDR2 from the germline V gene are ENHRY and SYGVKD. V was clipped by 3 bases and J by 7 bases; unmatched bases: 7. DNA for the CDR3: TGTGCCATCAGTGACCCCGGGACAGGAGGTGAAAAACTGTTTTTT. Protein: CAISDPGTGGEKLFF.

The rearrangement joins TRBV7-2 to TRBJ1-5; D may be TRBD1 (5 bases). CDR3 length: 15 residues. Per the germline V gene, CDR1 is SGHTA and CDR2 is FQGNSA. Deletions cut 1 base from V and 5 bases from J, with 12 bases between. The CDR3: CASSLDGAGYQPQHF. The CDR3 coding sequence is TGTGCCAGCAGCTTAGATGGGGCAGGCTATCAGCCCCAGCATTTT.

This clone was recorded only once. The CDR3 region has the DNA TGTGCCAGCAGCTCTACTAGCGGGGGGGGCACAGATACGCAGTATTTT. This encodes CASSSTSGGGTDTQYF. The chain joins TRBV5-5 to TRBJ2-3, with 13 bases lining up with TRBD2. Germline lookup yields CDR1 SGHKS and CDR2 YYEKEE (reference sequence). Unmatched junction bases numbered 2, after V lost 3 bases and J lost 1 base. The CDR3 runs to 16 residues.

This clone has a handful of counts. The V call is TRBV10-1, the J call TRBJ1-1; weak D call: TRBD1 (6 bases). V was clipped by 4 bases and J by 3 bases, with 21 bases between them. CDR1 is WNHNN and CDR2 is SYGVQD in the germline V gene (reference sequence). This CDR3 has 17 residues. The CDR3 region is CASSVTRGARGDTEAFF. The CDR3 nucleotides are TGCGCCAGCAGTGTGACCCGGGGGGCACGAGGTGACACTGAAGCTTTCTTT.

The chain recombines TRBV6-5 with TRBJ1-4; a weak D match, TRBD1 (5 bases). The germline V gene encodes CDR1 MNHEY and CDR2 SVGAGI. V gave up 0 bases and J gave up 6 bases, with 11 bases separating them. The CDR3 is made up of 15 amino acids. CDR3: CASSYSGTGDEKLFF. CDR3 DNA: TGTGCCAGCAGTTACTCGGGGACTGGGGATGAAAAACTGTTTTTT.

The chain is built from TRBV9 and TRBJ2-2, with D possibly matching TRBD1 (5 bases). The CDR3 has 14 residues. V was pared by 0 bases and J by 6 bases, with 9 bases between. Germline values: CDR1 SGDLS, CDR2 YYNGEE. The CDR3 region is CASSVEVGPGELFF. CDR3 in DNA: TGTGCCAGCAGCGTAGAGGTGGGGCCCGGGGAGCTGTTTTTT.

The rearrangement links TRBV29-1 to TRBJ2-3, with TRBD1 matching 9 bases. The CDR3 length is 13 residues. Germline values: CDR1 SQVTM, CDR2 ANQGSEA. The trim removed 6 bases at V and 3 bases at J, leaving 4 bases unmatched. CDR3 DNA: TGCAGCGTCAGGGGACAGGGTACAGATACGCAGTATTTT. Encoded protein: CSVRGQGTDTQYF.

The chain is built from TRBV18 and TRBJ2-7; D unclear. This CDR3 region has 13 residues. CDR1 is KGHSH, CDR2 LQKENI, per germline. V lost 3 bases to trimming and J lost 0 bases, with 6 bases between them. The CDR3 nucleotides read TGTGCCAGCTCACCCGCAGACTCCTACGAGCAGTACTTC. This sequence encodes CASSPADSYEQYF.

The chain recombines TRBV20-1 with TRBJ2-7; no clear D gene. Trimming removed 5 bases from V and 11 bases from J, with 13 bases in between. Per the germline V gene, CDR1 is DFQATT and CDR2 is SNEGSKA (reference sequence). The CDR3 contains 10 residues. The CDR3: CSAPGDGEYF. The CDR3 DNA reads TGCAGTGCTCCCGGAGACGGAGAGTACTTC.

The V gene is TRBV19, the J gene TRBJ1-3, with 8 nucleotides matching TRBD1. With V trimmed by 6 bases and J by 4 bases, 11 bases remained unmatched. Germline-derived CDR1 and CDR2 are LNHDA and SQIVND (reference sequence). This CDR3 has 16 amino acids. CDR3 in amino acids: CASRPGGLRPGNTIYF. CDR3 coding DNA: TGTGCCAGTAGACCAGGGGGCCTCCGACCCGGAAACACCATATATTTT.

The V and J genes are TRBV5-4 and TRBJ2-7; 9 bases are a match to TRBD1. CDR1 and CDR2 from the germline V gene are SGHNT and YYREEE (reference sequence). CDR3 size: 13 residues. V gave up 1 base and J gave up 5 bases; unmatched junction bases: 1. The DNA for the CDR3 is TGTGCCAGCAGCTTGACAGGGGGCGACGAGCAGTACTTC. The encoded protein is CASSLTGGDEQYF.

The chain uses TRBV12-3 or TRBV12-4 and TRBJ1-2; D call uncertain. Trimming removed 6 bases at V and 3 bases at J, with 8 bases between. This CDR3 is 12 amino acids long. CDR3 sequence reads: CASSRGDYGYTF. In DNA, the CDR3 is TGTGCCAGCAGCCGCGGAGACTATGGCTACACCTTC.

The rearrangement uses TRBV6-4 and TRBJ2-3, with a weak D call TRBD2 (5 bases). This CDR3 contains 14 residues. The germline CDR1 and CDR2 sequences are MRHNA and SNTAGT. V lost 3 bases, J lost 4 bases, and 11 bases lay in between. DNA for the CDR3: TGTGCCAGCAGTGATTCCGGGAAATCAGATACGCAGTATTTT. Amino acids: CASSDSGKSDTQYF.

The J gene is TRBJ1-1, the V gene TRBV7-2; D not resolved. The CDR3 has 13 residues. V lost 3 bases, J lost 7 bases, and 12 bases lay in between. Per germline, CDR1 SGHTA and CDR2 FQGNSA. CDR3 DNA sequence: TGTGCCAGCAGCTTCCGCAGCGTAGATGAAGCTTTCTTT. Translating it yields CASSFRSVDEAFF. Variable domain in full (rest from reference TRBV7-2 and TRBJ1-1): GAGVSQSPSNKVTEKGKDVELRCDPISGHTALYWYRQSLGQGLEFLIYFQGNSAPDKSGLPSDRFSAERTGGSVSTLTIQRTQQEDSAVYLCASSFRSVDEAFFGQGTRLTVV.

The CDR3 coding sequence is TGTGCCAGCAGCTCCGAGGGAGCGGCCGCAATTTCCTACGAGCAGTACTTC. Amino acids: CASSSEGAAAISYEQYF. V gene TRBV6-2 or TRBV6-3 combines with J gene TRBJ2-7; D might be TRBD2 (5 bases). The CDR3 runs 17 residues. V lost 6 bases and J 1 base, leaving 22 bases between the germline ends. The V gene's germline CDR1 is MNHEY and CDR2 SVGEGT.

The V gene is TRBV27, the J gene TRBJ2-3; 11 nucleotides agree with TRBD1. The germline gives CDR1 MNHEY, CDR2 SMNVEV (reference sequence). Trimming at V came to 6 bases and at J to 4 bases, leaving 6 bases not matched to a gene. The CDR3 length is 15 residues. DNA for the CDR3: TGTGCCAGCAGCCTAGGGACAGGGGGGGCAGATACGCAGTATTTT. This gives the protein CASSLGTGGADTQYF.

The rearrangement links TRBV5-4 to TRBJ2-1, with 9 bases identical to TRBD2. CDR1 is SGHNT and CDR2 is YYREEE in the germline V gene (reference sequence). The CDR3 has 15 residues. Trimming cost V 0 bases and J 7 bases; bases outside gene matches: 5. The CDR3, as DNA: TGTGCCAGCAGCTTGGCTGCGGGAGGGGGTAATGAGCAGTTCTTC. Translation gives CASSLAAGGGNEQFF.